This paragraph reports one T cell receptor beta chain. Assay: immunoSEQ multiplex PCR; the TCRdb copy retains only in-frame clones and omits some. Of roughly 22,000 clones listed, 50% to 65% are singletons. This sample was included in a study of T cells in narcolepsy. The CDR3 totals 16 residues. Unmatched junction bases numbered 9, after V lost 3 bases and J lost 5 bases. From germline, CDR1 is SGHTA and CDR2 FQGNSA. This sequence originates from a human donor in good health. The chain links TRBV7-2 to TRBJ2-1; TRBD2 agrees at 8 bases. Sequenced material: memory (CD45RA-) CD4+ T cells from blood. The CDR3 is CASSFSAGGEHNEQFF. CDR3 DNA sequence: TGTGCCAGCAGCTTCTCCGCCGGGGGGGAGCACAATGAGCAGTTCTTC.